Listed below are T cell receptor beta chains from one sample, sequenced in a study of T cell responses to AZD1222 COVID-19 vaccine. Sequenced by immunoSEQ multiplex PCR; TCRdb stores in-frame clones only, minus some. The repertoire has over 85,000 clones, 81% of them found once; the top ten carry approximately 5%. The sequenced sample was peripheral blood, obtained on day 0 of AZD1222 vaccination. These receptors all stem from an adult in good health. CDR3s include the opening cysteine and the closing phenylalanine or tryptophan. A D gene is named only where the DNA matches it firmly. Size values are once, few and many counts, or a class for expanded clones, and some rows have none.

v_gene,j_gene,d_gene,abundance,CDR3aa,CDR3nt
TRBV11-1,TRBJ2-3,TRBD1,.,CASSPQGRTQYF,TGTGCCAGCAGCCCACAGGGGCGTACGCAGTATTTT
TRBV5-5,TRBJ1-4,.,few,CASSLTLGSFNEKLFF,TGTGCCAGCAGCCTAACCCTCGGGAGCTTTAATGAAAAACTGTTTTTT
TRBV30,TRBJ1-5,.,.,CAWSVHGDRPQHF,TGTGCCTGGAGTGTACACGGGGATCGACCCCAGCATTTT
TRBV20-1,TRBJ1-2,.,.,CSPDRYYGYTF,TGCAGCCCCGACAGATACTATGGCTACACCTTC
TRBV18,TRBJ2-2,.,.,CASSPTASEAGELFF,TGTGCCAGCTCACCAACGGCTAGCGAAGCCGGGGAGCTGTTTTTT
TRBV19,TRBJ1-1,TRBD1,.,CASSSQGARTEAFF,TGTGCCAGTAGTTCACAGGGGGCCAGAACTGAAGCTTTCTTT
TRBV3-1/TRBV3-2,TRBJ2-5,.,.,CASSQDWLETQYF,TGTGCCAGCAGCCAAGATTGGTTGGAGACCCAGTACTTC
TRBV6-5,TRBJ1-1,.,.,CASKMGAEAFF,TGTGCCAGCAAAATGGGTGCTGAAGCTTTCTTT
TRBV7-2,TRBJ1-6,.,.,CASSLVMGVNSPLHF,TGTGCCAGCAGCTTAGTAATGGGGGTGAACTCACCCCTCCACTTT
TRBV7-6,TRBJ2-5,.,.,CASSENRLGGSETQYF,TGTGCCAGCAGCGAAAACCGCCTAGGGGGGTCAGAGACCCAGTACTTC
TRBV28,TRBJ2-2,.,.,CASSFPINSATGELFF,TGTGCCAGCAGTTTCCCGATCAATTCGGCGACCGGGGAGCTGTTTTTT
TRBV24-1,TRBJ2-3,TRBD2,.,CATAGGLQGTSTDTQYF,TGTGCCACAGCGGGAGGACTTCAGGGTACTAGCACAGATACGCAGTATTTT
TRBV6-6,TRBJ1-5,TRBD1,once,CASSLGTGGQPQHF,TGTGCCAGCAGCCTCGGGACAGGGGGTCAGCCCCAGCATTTT
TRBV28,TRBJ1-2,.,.,CASSDRLYGYTF,TGTGCCAGCAGTGACAGACTCTATGGCTACACCTTC